A selection of T cell receptor beta chains follows, all from one sample in a study of OX40 agonist ivuxolimab in advanced cancers. Assay: immunoSEQ multiplex PCR; the TCRdb copy retains only in-frame clones and omits some. Found here are tens of thousands of clones, roughly 90% of them singletons; the top ten hold approximately 11%. This sample comprised CD4+ or CD8+ T cells sorted from blood, obtained in a trial of the OX40 agonist ivuxolimab. The receptors were gathered from an adult with an advanced solid tumor such as melanoma, head and neck, liver or kidney cancer. The CDR3 runs from the conserved cysteine through the conserved F or W.

CDR3 protein | J gene | V gene
CAIEAGPQETQYF | TRBJ2-5 | TRBV10-3
CASSLVSNYGYTF | TRBJ1-2 | TRBV5-8
CASSPPPQGLLAEDNEQFF | TRBJ2-1 | TRBV18
CASSPTGDTEAFF | TRBJ1-1 | TRBV18
CASRWGAVTYEQYF | TRBJ2-7 | TRBV28
CASSEVGRVEFF | TRBJ2-1 | TRBV2
CASSPPGQGSNTIYF | TRBJ1-3 | TRBV7-6
CASSQDGTGTYSYNSPLHF | TRBJ1-6 | TRBV4-1
CSVYWDRGHNEQFF | TRBJ2-1 | TRBV29-1
CASQAAGNTIYF | TRBJ1-3 | TRBV28
CSVGAGGSTDTQYF | TRBJ2-3 | TRBV29-1
CASSLAQSGRAWWGTDTQYF | TRBJ2-3 | TRBV5-1
CASSVEAASGNNEQFF | TRBJ2-1 | TRBV9
CASSPRTVLNTGELFF | TRBJ2-2 | TRBV11-2
CASSSDWGTEAFF | TRBJ1-1 | TRBV7-8
CARPKGKNTEAFF | TRBJ1-1 | TRBV19
CASSQVPAGGSYEQYF | TRBJ2-7 | TRBV4-1
CASRPPGTGVRGYTF | TRBJ1-2 | TRBV5-4
CASRPIRGQGYGYTF | TRBJ1-2 | TRBV11-2
CASSRTRGDEQFF | TRBJ2-1 | TRBV5-4
CSVGGQGATNYGYTF | TRBJ1-2 | TRBV29-1
CASSRRVGTEAFF | TRBJ1-1 | TRBV5-8
CASSFGGLMNTEAFF | TRBJ1-1 | TRBV18
CASSGPLVAKNIQYF | TRBJ2-4 | TRBV6-1
CASSRGTTDTQYF | TRBJ2-3 | TRBV9
CASSRLSGRGDTQYF | TRBJ2-3 | TRBV18
CASSYSSGDTYEQYF | TRBJ2-7 | TRBV6-5
CASSFGLEGYEQYF | TRBJ2-7 | TRBV5-6
CASSFGVREQYF | TRBJ2-7 | TRBV28
CASSLEGYGNTIYF | TRBJ1-3 | TRBV7-2
CASSPGQSGANVLTF | TRBJ2-6 | TRBV5-1
CASRDTEAFF | TRBJ1-1 | TRBV6-5
CASSARQGMNTEAFF | TRBJ1-1 | TRBV18
CASSVGHLLSNTEAFF | TRBJ1-1 | TRBV9
CASRTWTGRTYEQYF | TRBJ2-7 | TRBV6-1
CASSQPGTSGSGTQYF | TRBJ2-3 | TRBV7-2
CATSRGYMDTQYF | TRBJ2-3 | TRBV15
CASGSQSRYDEQFF | TRBJ2-1 | TRBV5-1
CASSYPRQIFGTEAFF | TRBJ1-1 | TRBV6-8
CASSLGGGSYNEQFF | TRBJ2-1 | TRBV7-2
CSVERDRQETQYF | TRBJ2-5 | TRBV29-1